This T cell receptor (beta chain) appears in the sequencing data of a study of blood T cells in healthy people across ages. Using a J-beta primer mix together with a sample-barcoded 5' primer, a second PCR was run for about 7 to 12 cycles. TCRdb reanalysed the 5' RACE reads using MiXCR and keeps one entry per CDR3 protein. This table has roughly 800,000 distinct CDR3 sequences, about three fifths appearing once. Sequencing was done on a sample of blood. The source is a man aged 25 to 40 in good health.

CDR3 residues: CAWSGTSGLNEQFF. In nucleotides, the CDR3 is TGTGCCTGGTCCGGGACTAGCGGGCTAAATGAGCAGTTCTTC. This chain links TRBV30 with TRBJ2-1; TRBD2 matches at 12 bases. V gave up 5 bases and J gave up 7 bases; unmatched junction bases: 6. CDR1 and CDR2 (germline): GTSNPN, SVGIG (reference sequence). The CDR3 sequence is 14 residues long.